This entry describes one T cell receptor beta chain. This clonotype has more than one count but fewer than ten. Its antigen is not yet known. Nothing much larger sits one base from this clone, and base qualities are not available. V is shortened by 2 bases, J by 8 bases, and the region joining them spans 7 bases. Reading from cysteine to phenylalanine, the CDR3 counts 12 amino acids. Solely the CDR3 DNA is kept, with 36 bases framed from the first base. CDR1 and CDR2 are drawn from the germline V gene: MNHNS, SASEGT. To prepare the library, 5' RACE was applied. The run used a NextSeq 500. In the TCR library protocol, unique molecular identifiers were attached to individual cDNA molecules to correct for PCR bias and sequencing error. Both TCR alpha and beta chains were sequenced, and tight co-correlation was observed between alpha and beta sequence abundances in each sample. The paper's data handling went like this. Decombinator V4 was used to annotate TCR sequences for V gene, J gene and CDR3. TCRs were defined as expanded if a significant change between any two time points was detected under a Poisson model with p below 0.0001. TCR abundances were normalised to the total number of TCRs sequenced per sample and expressed as counts per million. TRAV1-2 paired with TRAJ12, TRAJ20 or TRAJ33 defined MAIT TCRs, while TRAV10 paired with TRAJ18 defined iNKT TCRs. VDJdb, accessed 1 November 2021, was searched for CMV, EBV and SARS-CoV-2 annotated TCRs, excluding TCRs annotated for multiple antigens. TCRdb reprocessed the public reads (quality trimming at Q25 with fastp, clone calling with MiXCR) and kept in-frame beta chains. Each CDR3 protein gets just one entry, which takes the most common genes and DNA from the rows behind it. TCRdb's processing, not the authors' own work, is the source of the V and J calls. This sample has approximately 44,000 distinct CDR3 sequences in its table, and roughly an eighth of those were observed once. The ten largest account for roughly 15% of the sample.

The study was a case-control design nested within a healthcare worker cohort in London, UK, with weekly nasopharyngeal swab PCR tests and blood sampling. Healthcare workers were recruited during the week of the UK lockdown, between 23 and 31 March 2020, and followed weekly for up to 16 weeks. This record belongs to a study of early T cells in non-severe SARS-CoV-2 infection (TCRdb year 2021). Turning to the overall study: TCR sequencing used bulk RNA from unsorted whole blood, so alpha and beta chains could not be paired. Overall study results and their limits: VDJdb matching was skewed toward anti-spike CD8 responses and likely underestimated virus-specific expansions, missing private and CD4 specificities.

The clonotype comes from an adult who was a healthcare worker with PCR-confirmed SARS-CoV-2 infection or an uninfected control (not recorded which). Sequencing was carried out using whole blood. Here the chain combines TRBV6-1 and TRBJ2-1; no confident D gene assignment can be made. The CDR3 has the sequence CASSERVYEQFF. The DNA sequence reads TGTGCCAGCAGTGAAAGGGTTTATGAGCAGTTCTTC.